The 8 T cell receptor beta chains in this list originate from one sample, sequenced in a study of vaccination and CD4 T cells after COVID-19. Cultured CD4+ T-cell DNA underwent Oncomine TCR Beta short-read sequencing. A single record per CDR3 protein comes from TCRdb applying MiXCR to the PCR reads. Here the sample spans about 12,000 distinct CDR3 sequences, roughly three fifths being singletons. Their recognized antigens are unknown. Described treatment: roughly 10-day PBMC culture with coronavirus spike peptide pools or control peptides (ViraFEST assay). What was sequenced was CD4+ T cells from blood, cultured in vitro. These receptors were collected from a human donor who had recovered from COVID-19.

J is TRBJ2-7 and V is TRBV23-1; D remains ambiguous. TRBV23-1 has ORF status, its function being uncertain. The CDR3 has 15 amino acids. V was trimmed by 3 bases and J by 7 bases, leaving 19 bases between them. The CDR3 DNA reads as TGCGCCAGCAGTCAGCTCGCCCGATACCTGGGGGAGCAGTACTTC. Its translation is CASSQLARYLGEQYF.

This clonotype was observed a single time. Here the CDR3 reads CASSWSRDTNTEAFF. The CDR3 nucleotides are TGTGCCAGCAGCTGGTCCCGGGACACGAACACTGAAGCTTTCTTT. The V gene is TRBV7-9, the J gene TRBJ1-1; possible D gene TRBD1, 6 bases. The germline V gene encodes CDR1 SEHNR and CDR2 FQNEAQ (reference sequence). Trimming cost V 4 bases and J 1 base, with 13 bases left between them. The CDR3 is made up of 15 amino acids.

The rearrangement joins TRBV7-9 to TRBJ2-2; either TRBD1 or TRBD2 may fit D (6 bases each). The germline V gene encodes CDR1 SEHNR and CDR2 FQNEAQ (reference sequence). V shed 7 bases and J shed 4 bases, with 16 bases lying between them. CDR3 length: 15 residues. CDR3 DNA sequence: TGTGCCAGCACTTTGGGGGCTAGCGCCACCGGGGAGCTGTTTTTT. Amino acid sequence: CASTLGASATGELFF.

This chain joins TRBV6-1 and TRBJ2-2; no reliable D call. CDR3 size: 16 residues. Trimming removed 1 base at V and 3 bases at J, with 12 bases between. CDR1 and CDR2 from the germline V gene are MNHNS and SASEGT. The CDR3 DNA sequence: TGTGCCAGCAGTGAAGGTCATGGCACCTACACCGGGGAGCTGTTTTTT. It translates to CASSEGHGTYTGELFF.

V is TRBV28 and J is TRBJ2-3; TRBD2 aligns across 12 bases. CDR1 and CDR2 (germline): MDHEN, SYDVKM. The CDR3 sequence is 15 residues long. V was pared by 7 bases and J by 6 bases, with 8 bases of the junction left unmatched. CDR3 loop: CASTGTSGSWDTQYF. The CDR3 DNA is TGTGCCAGCACCGGGACTAGCGGGTCATGGGATACGCAGTATTTT.

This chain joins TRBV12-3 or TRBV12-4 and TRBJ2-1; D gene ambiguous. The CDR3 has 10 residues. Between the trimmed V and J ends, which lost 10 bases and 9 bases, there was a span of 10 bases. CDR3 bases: TGTGCCACTTCGACGGGTGAGCAGTTCTTC. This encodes CATSTGEQFF.

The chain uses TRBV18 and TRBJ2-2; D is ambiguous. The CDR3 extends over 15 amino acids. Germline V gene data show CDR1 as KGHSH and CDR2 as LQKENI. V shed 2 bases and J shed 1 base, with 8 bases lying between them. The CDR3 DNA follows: TGTGCCAGCTCACCAGTCAGCATGAACACCGGGGAGCTGTTTTTT. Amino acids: CASSPVSMNTGELFF. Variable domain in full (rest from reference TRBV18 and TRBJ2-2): NAGVMQNPRHLVRRRGQEARLRCSPMKGHSHVYWYRQLPEEGLKFMVYLQKENIIDESGMPKERFSAEFPKEGPSILRIQQVVRGDSAAYFCASSPVSMNTGELFFGEGSRLTVL.

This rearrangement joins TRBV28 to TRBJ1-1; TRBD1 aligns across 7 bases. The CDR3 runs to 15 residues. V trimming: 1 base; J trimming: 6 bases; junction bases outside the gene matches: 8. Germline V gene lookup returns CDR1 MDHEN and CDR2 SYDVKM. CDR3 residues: CASSLLSGGRSEAFF. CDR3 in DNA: TGTGCCAGCAGTTTATTGTCAGGGGGGAGGTCTGAAGCTTTCTTT.